The next 21 T cell receptor beta chains were all read from a single sample in a study of blood T cell repertoires in COVID-19. TCRdb's table, derived via immunoSEQ multiplex PCR, lists solely in-frame clones and lacks some. In the table there are about 220,000 clones, 65% to 90% of which are singletons. The sequenced material came from peripheral blood. Receptor source: a woman in her 70s with COVID-19, enrolled during active disease.

The genes are TRBV7-2 and TRBJ1-2; possible D gene TRBD1, 6 bases. Trimming removed 5 bases at V and 4 bases at J, with 20 bases between. Germline V gene data show CDR1 as SGHTA and CDR2 as FQGNSA. CDR3 length: 16 amino acids. Written as DNA, the CDR3 is TGTGCCAGCAGCCCCCCGTGGGGAGGGGGTACCTATGGCTACACCTTC. Its protein product is CASSPPWGGGTYGYTF.

This clone was picked up many times. The chain links TRBV2 to TRBJ2-7; possible D gene TRBD1, 6 bases. Germline assignment: CDR1 SNHLY and CDR2 FYNNEI. The CDR3 spans 13 residues. The germline V and J ends were trimmed by 3 bases and 3 bases, with 9 bases remaining between them. CDR3 nucleotides: TGTGCCAGCAGTGATACAGGGCGCTACGAGCAGTACTTC. Its protein is CASSDTGRYEQYF.

The genes are TRBV5-1 and TRBJ2-1; 8 bases are shared with TRBD2. The CDR3 sequence is 15 residues long. The J segment lost 5 bases and the V segment lost 5 bases, leaving 9 bases of the junction unmatched. Germline values: CDR1 SGHRS, CDR2 YFSETQ. CDR3: CASSILAAANNEQFF. The CDR3 nucleotides are TGCGCCAGCAGTATACTAGCGGCAGCGAACAATGAGCAGTTCTTC.

The chain joins TRBV19 to TRBJ2-1; D gene unclear. Looked up from germline, CDR1 is LNHDA and CDR2 is SQIVND (reference sequence). Trimming stripped 3 bases from V and 3 bases from J, with 6 bases between. This CDR3 is 13 amino acids long. CDR3 in amino acids: CASSIPNYNEQFF. CDR3 nucleotide sequence: TGTGCCAGTAGTATCCCTAACTACAATGAGCAGTTCTTC. Supplemented by reference TRBV19 and TRBJ2-1, the full variable domain reads DGGITQSPKYLFRKEGQNVTLSCEQNLNHDAMYWYRQDPGQGLRLIYYSQIVNDFQKGDIAEGYSVSREKKESFPLTVTSAQKNPTAFYLCASSIPNYNEQFFGPGTRLTVL.

V is TRBV6-5 and J is TRBJ2-3, with TRBD2 matching 8 bases. CDR1 is MNHEY, CDR2 SVGAGI, per germline. The CDR3 loop spans 16 amino acids. J gave up 7 bases and V 0 bases, and 9 bases lay outside the gene matches. The CDR3: CASSYSSGRDGHTQYF. The CDR3 DNA reads as TGTGCCAGCAGTTACTCCAGCGGGAGAGATGGCCATACGCAGTATTTT.

The DNA for the CDR3 is TGTGCCAGCGCTGCACGGGGGGACACTGAAGCTTTCTTT. Its translation: CASAARGDTEAFF. The chain carries TRBV6-5 and TRBJ1-1; D possibly corresponds to TRBD1 (5 bases). This CDR3 region has 13 residues. Trimming took off 8 bases at V and 3 bases at J, with 13 bases between the two ends. From germline, CDR1 is MNHEY and CDR2 SVGAGI.

The V gene is TRBV10-3, the J gene TRBJ2-7, with D unresolved. Trimming removed 4 bases at V and 3 bases at J, with 13 bases between. The CDR3 has 14 amino acids. Germline loops: CDR1 ENHRY, CDR2 SYGVKD. The CDR3 sequence: CAISAQDIGYEQYF. Written as DNA, the CDR3 is TGTGCCATCAGTGCGCAGGATATTGGCTACGAGCAGTACTTC.

This sequence joins TRBV7-8 and TRBJ2-1, with a weak D call TRBD2 (6 bases). This CDR3 has 14 amino acids. CDR1 SGHVS and CDR2 FQNEAQ come from the germline V gene. The V end lost 5 bases, the J end lost 5 bases, and 13 bases lay between the germline ends. In DNA, the CDR3 is TGTGCCAGCAGCCGATGGAGGGGAGACAATGAGCAGTTCTTC. Translated, it gives CASSRWRGDNEQFF.

The chain has TRBV9 and TRBJ1-1; maybe TRBD1 (5 bases). Germline V gene sequence: CDR1 SGDLS, CDR2 YYNGEE. V lost 1 base and J lost 4, with 11 bases in between. CDR3 length equals 14 residues. DNA of the CDR3: TGTGCCAGCAGCGTACAAGGGGAGGTCACTGAAGCTTTCTTT. Translation: CASSVQGEVTEAFF.

The chain links TRBV5-1 to TRBJ2-5; a possible D gene is TRBD1 (6 bases). The germline V gene has CDR1 SGHRS and CDR2 YFSETQ. Trimming pared 7 bases from V and 2 bases from J, leaving 15 bases between. The CDR3 runs to 14 residues. The CDR3 spells CASSPRTVQETQYF. CDR3 nucleotides: TGCGCCAGCTCGCCTCGGACAGTTCAAGAGACCCAGTACTTC. Full variable domain (rest looked up from reference TRBV5-1 and TRBJ2-5): KAGVTQTPRYLIKTRGQQVTLSCSPISGHRSVSWYQQTPGQGLQFLFEYFSETQRNKGNFPGRFSGRQFSNSRSEMNVSTLELGDSALYLCASSPRTVQETQYFGPGTRLLVL.

CDR3 amino acids: CASSLIRTIPGDEQYF. The CDR3 DNA reads as TGTGCCAGCAGCCTCATAAGGACTATCCCGGGGGACGAGCAGTACTTC. The chain has TRBV7-2 and TRBJ2-7; a weak D match, TRBD2 (6 bases). Germline CDR1 and CDR2: SGHTA and FQGNSA. Trimming left V 5 bases short and J 5 bases short, with 22 bases between. This CDR3 contains 16 residues. The full variable domain, rest sourced from reference TRBV7-2 and TRBJ2-7, is GAGVSQSPSNKVTEKGKDVELRCDPISGHTALYWYRQSLGQGLEFLIYFQGNSAPDKSGLPSDRFSAERTGGSVSTLTIQRTQQEDSAVYLCASSLIRTIPGDEQYFGPGTRLTVT.

The chain recombines TRBV29-1 with TRBJ2-7; perhaps TRBD2 as D (5 bases). The CDR3 has 13 residues. Germline values: CDR1 SQVTM, CDR2 ANQGSEA. V gave up 6 bases and J gave up 0 bases, with 12 bases separating them. The CDR3 loop is CSVQLDASYEQYF. Written as DNA, the CDR3 is TGCAGCGTACAACTAGACGCCTCCTACGAGCAGTACTTC.

A word on this clone: At one boundary the junction diverges from the germline segment, which might be a read error. The chain combines TRBV7-9 with TRBJ1-4; 8 nucleotides match TRBD1. CDR1 and CDR2 (germline): SEHNR, FQNEAQ (reference sequence). This CDR3 region has 15 residues. DNA of the CDR3: TGTGCCAGCAGCCTCACCACCGGACAGGGAGGAAAAACTGTTTTT. Residues: CASSLTTGQGGKTVF.

This clone came up once. The chain has TRBV11-2 and TRBJ2-5; D is unresolved. Trimming cost V 5 bases and J 0 bases, with 7 bases left between them. The CDR3 is 13 residues long. Germline V gene data show CDR1 as SGHAT and CDR2 as FQNNGV. DNA of the CDR3: TGTGCCAGCAGCGTGGGCCACCAAGAGACCCAGTACTTC. The encoded protein is CASSVGHQETQYF. Complete variable domain (other parts from reference TRBV11-2 and TRBJ2-5): EAGVAQSPRYKIIEKRQSVAFWCNPISGHATLYWYQQILGQGPKLLIQFQNNGVVDDSQLPKDRFSAERLKGVDSTLKIQPAKLEDSAVYLCASSVGHQETQYFGPGTRLLVL.

This clone has a single count. The gene calls are TRBV5-1 and TRBJ2-1; 11 nucleotides line up with TRBD2. V lost 2 bases and J lost 4; bases outside the gene matches: 8. The CDR3 loop spans 17 amino acids. CDR1 and CDR2 (germline): SGHRS, YFSETQ. CDR3 residues: CASSFGLAGILYNEQFF. CDR3 DNA: TGCGCCAGCAGCTTTGGACTAGCGGGTATACTTTACAATGAGCAGTTCTTC.

This clone has more than one count but fewer than ten. This sequence joins TRBV4-3 and TRBJ2-3, with D maybe TRBD2 (6 bases). Trimming cost V 4 bases and J 2 bases, with 10 bases left between them. The germline gives CDR1 LGHNA, CDR2 YSLEER. The CDR3 sequence is 14 residues long. CDR3 sequence (DNA): TGCGCCAGCAGCCGCGGAGGGTCCACAGATACGCAGTATTTT. Translating it yields CASSRGGSTDTQYF.

This chain uses TRBV11-3 with TRBJ1-2, with D maybe TRBD1 (5 bases). Germline CDR1 reads SGHNT; CDR2 reads YENEEA. This CDR3 has 13 amino acids. V was pared by 5 bases and J by 4 bases, with 11 bases between. In nucleotides, the CDR3 is TGTGCCAGCAGCAGAGACAGAGCCTATGGCTACACCTTC. Protein product: CASSRDRAYGYTF.

The chain uses TRBV18 and TRBJ1-2, with 11 positions matching TRBD1. CDR1 and CDR2 from the germline V gene are KGHSH and LQKENI. V trimming: 2 bases; J trimming: 6 bases; junction bases outside the gene matches: 2. The CDR3 runs 14 residues. This CDR3 reads CASSPGQGADGYTF. The CDR3, as DNA: TGTGCCAGCTCACCAGGACAGGGGGCGGATGGCTACACCTTC.

The chain is built from TRBV6-1 and TRBJ2-7; possibly TRBD2 for D (6 bases). Trimming pared 2 bases from V and 5 bases from J, leaving 16 bases between. The CDR3 is made up of 15 amino acids. CDR1 is MNHNS and CDR2 is SASEGT in the germline V gene. CDR3 coding DNA: TGTGCCAGCAGTGAAATAAGGAGGGAGGTCGACGAGCAGTACTTC. Translation: CASSEIRREVDEQYF.

The chain recombines TRBV3-1 (or the pseudogene TRBV3-2) with TRBJ1-2; weak D call: TRBD1 (6 bases). The CDR3 contains 14 residues. From germline, CDR1 is LGHDT and CDR2 YNNKEL (reference sequence). The V and J ends lost 4 bases and 4 bases respectively, with 13 bases between them. CDR3 residues: CASSPIETGYGYTF. CDR3 DNA: TGTGCCAGCAGCCCCATTGAGACAGGCTATGGCTACACCTTC.

This clone occurred a few times. The V call is TRBV19, the J call TRBJ1-5, with D perhaps matching TRBD1 (5 bases). V shed 1 base and J shed 0 bases, with 19 bases lying between them. Germline CDR1 LNHDA, CDR2 SQIVND (reference sequence). This CDR3 contains 19 residues. CDR3 region: CASSIGWMGGVDSNQPQHF. In nucleotides, the CDR3 is TGTGCCAGTAGTATAGGATGGATGGGGGGGGTCGATAGCAATCAGCCCCAGCATTTT.